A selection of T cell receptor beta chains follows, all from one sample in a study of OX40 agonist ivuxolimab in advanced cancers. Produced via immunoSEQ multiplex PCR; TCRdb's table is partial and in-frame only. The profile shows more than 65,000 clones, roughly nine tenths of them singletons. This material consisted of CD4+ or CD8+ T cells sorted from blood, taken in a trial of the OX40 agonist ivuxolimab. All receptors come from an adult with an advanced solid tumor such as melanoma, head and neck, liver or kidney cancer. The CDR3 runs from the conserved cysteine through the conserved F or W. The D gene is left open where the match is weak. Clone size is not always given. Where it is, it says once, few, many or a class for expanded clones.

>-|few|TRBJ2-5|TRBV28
CASSFGTGRGEETQYF
TGTGCCAGCAGTTTTGGTACAGGGAGGGGGGAAGAGACCCAGTACTTC
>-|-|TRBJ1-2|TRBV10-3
CASQLNEGYTF
TGTGCCAGCCAGCTTAATGAAGGCTACACCTTC
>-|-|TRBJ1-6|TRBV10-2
CASSGQLTNSPLHF
TGCGCCAGCAGCGGACAGCTAACTAATTCACCCCTCCACTTT
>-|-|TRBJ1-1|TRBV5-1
CASSPPTAEAFF
TGCGCCAGCAGCCCCCCCACAGCAGAAGCTTTCTTT
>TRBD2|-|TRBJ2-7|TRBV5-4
CASSAGQFSGNEQYF
TGTGCCAGCAGCGCCGGACAGTTTAGCGGGAACGAGCAGTACTTC
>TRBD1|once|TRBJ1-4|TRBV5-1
CASSLAGTVNEKLFF
TGCGCCAGCAGCTTGGCAGGGACAGTTAATGAAAAACTGTTTTTT
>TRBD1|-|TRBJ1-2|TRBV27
CASSSDYTDRGYGYTF
TGTGCCAGCAGTTCAGACTACACGGACAGGGGCTATGGCTACACCTTC
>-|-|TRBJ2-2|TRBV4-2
CASSQDEIGELFF
TGTGCCAGCAGCCAAGACGAAATAGGGGAGCTGTTTTTT
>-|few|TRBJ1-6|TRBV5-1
CASSLLGRTNSPLHF
TGCGCCAGCAGCTTGCTAGGACGGACCAATTCACCCCTCCACTTT
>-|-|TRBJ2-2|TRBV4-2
CASSQDRTGRNTGELFF
TGTGCCAGCAGCCAAGATCGGACGGGTAGGAACACCGGGGAGCTGTTTTTT
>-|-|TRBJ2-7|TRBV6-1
CAIETTGAYEQYF
TGTGCCATCGAGACGACAGGAGCCTACGAGCAGTACTTC
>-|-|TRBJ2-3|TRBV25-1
CASNSQGSPERDTQYF
TGTGCCAGCAACTCCCAGGGAAGCCCTGAGAGAGATACGCAGTATTTT
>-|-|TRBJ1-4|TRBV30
CAWSQKGLTGRRFNEKLFF
TGTGCCTGGAGTCAGAAGGGATTGACAGGAAGACGATTTAATGAAAAACTGTTTTTT
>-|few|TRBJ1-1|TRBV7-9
CASSLTETTEAFF
TGTGCCAGCAGCTTAACTGAGACGACCGAAGCTTTCTTT
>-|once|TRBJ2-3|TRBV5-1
CASSRQGPGTDTQYF
TGCGCCAGCAGCCGCCAAGGGCCCGGCACAGATACGCAGTATTTT
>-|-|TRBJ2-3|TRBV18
CASSLEGGAGTQYF
TGTGCCAGCTCACTGGAAGGAGGGGCAGGAACGCAGTATTTT
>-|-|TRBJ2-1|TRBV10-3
CATQQSLEAYNEQFF
TGTGCCACCCAGCAATCGCTTGAGGCCTACAATGAGCAGTTCTTC
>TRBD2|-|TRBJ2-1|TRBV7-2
CASSSGLAGWYNEQFF
TGTGCCAGCAGCTCGGGACTAGCGGGATGGTACAATGAGCAGTTCTTC
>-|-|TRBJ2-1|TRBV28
CASSSPNRDNEQFF
TGTGCCAGCAGTTCGCCTAACAGGGACAATGAGCAGTTCTTC
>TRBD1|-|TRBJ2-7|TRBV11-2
CASSLFLDRVYEQYF
TGTGCCAGCAGCTTATTCTTGGACAGGGTCTACGAGCAGTACTTC
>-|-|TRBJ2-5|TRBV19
CASRAGETQYF
TGTGCCAGTAGGGCGGGGGAGACCCAGTACTTC
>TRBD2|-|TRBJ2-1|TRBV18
CASSPYPSGGGNEQFF
TGTGCCAGCTCACCTTACCCTAGCGGGGGAGGGAATGAGCAGTTCTTC
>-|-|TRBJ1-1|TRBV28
CASSSSTEAFF
TGTGCCAGCAGTTCAAGCACTGAAGCTTTCTTT
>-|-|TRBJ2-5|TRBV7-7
CASSSGSGGQETQYF
TGTGCCAGCAGCTCGGGATCTGGGGGGCAAGAGACCCAGTACTTC
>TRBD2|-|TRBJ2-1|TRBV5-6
CASSLPSGRVREQFF
TGTGCCAGCAGCTTGCCTAGCGGGAGGGTGAGGGAGCAGTTCTTC
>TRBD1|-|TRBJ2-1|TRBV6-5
CASSYQTGLLFF
TGTGCCAGCAGTTACCAGACAGGGTTACTGTTCTTC
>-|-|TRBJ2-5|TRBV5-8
CASTKDWQETQYF
TGTGCCAGCACCAAGGACTGGCAAGAGACCCAGTACTTC
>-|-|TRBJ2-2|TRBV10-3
CAISLTTGELFF
TGTGCCATCAGTCTGACTACAGGGGAGCTGTTTTTT